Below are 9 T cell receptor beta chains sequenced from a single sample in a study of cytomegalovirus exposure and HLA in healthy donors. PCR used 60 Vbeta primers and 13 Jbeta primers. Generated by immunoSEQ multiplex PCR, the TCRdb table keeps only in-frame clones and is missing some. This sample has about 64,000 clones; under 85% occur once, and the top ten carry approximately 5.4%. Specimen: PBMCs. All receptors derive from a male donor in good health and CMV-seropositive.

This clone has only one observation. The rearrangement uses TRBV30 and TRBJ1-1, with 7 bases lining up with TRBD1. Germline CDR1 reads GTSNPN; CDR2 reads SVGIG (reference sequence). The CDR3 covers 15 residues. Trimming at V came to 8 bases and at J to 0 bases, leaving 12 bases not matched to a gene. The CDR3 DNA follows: TGTGCCGGAACCCACAGGGGATTTATGAACACTGAAGCTTTCTTT. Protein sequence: CAGTHRGFMNTEAFF.

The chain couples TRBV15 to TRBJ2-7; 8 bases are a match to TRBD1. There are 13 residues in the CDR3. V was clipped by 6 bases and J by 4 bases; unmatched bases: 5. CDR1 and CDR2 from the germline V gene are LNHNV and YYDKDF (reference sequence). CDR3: CATREDRVYEQYF. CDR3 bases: TGTGCCACCAGAGAGGACAGGGTTTACGAGCAGTACTTC.

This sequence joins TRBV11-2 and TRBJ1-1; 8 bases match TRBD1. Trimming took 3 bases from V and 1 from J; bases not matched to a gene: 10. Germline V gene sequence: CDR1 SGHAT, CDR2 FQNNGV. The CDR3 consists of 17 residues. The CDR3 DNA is TGTGCCAGCAGCTTCGACCGAAGGGGACAGGCGAACACTGAAGCTTTCTTT. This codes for CASSFDRRGQANTEAFF.

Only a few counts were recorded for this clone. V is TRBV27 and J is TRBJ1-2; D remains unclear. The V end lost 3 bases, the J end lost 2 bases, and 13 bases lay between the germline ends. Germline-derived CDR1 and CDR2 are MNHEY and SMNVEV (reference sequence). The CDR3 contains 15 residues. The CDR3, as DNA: TGTGCCAGCAGTTTCTCTGGCTTTCCCAACTATGGCTACACCTTC. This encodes CASSFSGFPNYGYTF.

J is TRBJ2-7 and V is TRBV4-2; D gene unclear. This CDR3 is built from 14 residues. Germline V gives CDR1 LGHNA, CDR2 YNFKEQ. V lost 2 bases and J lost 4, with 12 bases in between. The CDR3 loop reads CASSQWLVDYEQYF. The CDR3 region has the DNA TGTGCCAGCAGCCAATGGCTAGTCGATTACGAGCAGTACTTC.

CDR3 amino acids: CASSPAENTGELFF. CDR3 nucleotide sequence: TGCGCCAGCAGCCCCGCAGAGAACACCGGGGAGCTGTTTTTT. This rearrangement joins TRBV4-3 to TRBJ2-2; D remains unclear. CDR1 LGHNA and CDR2 YSLEER come from the germline V gene. The CDR3 sequence is 14 residues long. V was clipped by 4 bases and J by 1 base, with 7 bases between them.

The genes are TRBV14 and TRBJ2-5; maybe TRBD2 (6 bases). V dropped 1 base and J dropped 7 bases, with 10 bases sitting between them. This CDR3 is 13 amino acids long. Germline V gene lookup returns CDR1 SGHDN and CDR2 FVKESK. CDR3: CASSQALGGTQYF. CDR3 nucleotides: TGTGCCAGCAGCCAAGCCCTGGGGGGGACCCAGTACTTC.

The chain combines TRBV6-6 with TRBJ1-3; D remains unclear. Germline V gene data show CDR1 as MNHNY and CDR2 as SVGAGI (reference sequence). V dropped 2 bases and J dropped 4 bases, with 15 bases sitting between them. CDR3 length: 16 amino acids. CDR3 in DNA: TGTGCCAGCAGTTACAGCGACTCCGGCGCCGGAAACACCATATATTTT. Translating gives CASSYSDSGAGNTIYF.

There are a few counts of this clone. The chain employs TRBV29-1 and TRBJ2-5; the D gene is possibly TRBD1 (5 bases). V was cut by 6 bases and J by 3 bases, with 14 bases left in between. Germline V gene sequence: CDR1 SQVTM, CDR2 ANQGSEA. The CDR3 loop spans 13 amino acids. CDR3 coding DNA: TGCAGCGTGGGGCGGAGCCAGGAAGAGACCCAGTACTTC. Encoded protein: CSVGRSQEETQYF.